The rows below give T cell receptor beta chains drawn from one sample of a study of CD8 T cells in ankylosing spondylitis. TCRdb reanalysed the 5' RACE reads using MiXCR and keeps one entry per CDR3 protein. Found here are roughly 440,000 distinct CDR3 sequences, under 20% of them singletons; the top ten hold approximately 1%. The sample consisted of blood, either unsorted or a sorted T cell fraction (not recorded which). All receptors derive from a male donor with ankylosing spondylitis. Each CDR3 is given with its conserved first and last residue. The D gene is left open where the match is weak. For some rows the clone size is stated as once, few or many, or as a class when expanded; others skip it.

d_call clone_size j_call v_call cdr3_nt cdr3_aa
. . TRBJ2-2 TRBV7-9 TGTGCCAGCAGCTACAGGAGCGACCGAACCGGGGAGCTGTTTTTT CASSYRSDRTGELFF
TRBD1 many TRBJ1-2 TRBV12-3/TRBV12-4 TGTGCCAGCAGTCCCGACAGGGGGAGAGGCTACACCTTC CASSPDRGRGYTF
. many TRBJ2-1 TRBV5-1 TGCGCCAGCAGCTTGGCCGGTGGAGGCTACAATGAGCAGTTCTTC CASSLAGGGYNEQFF
TRBD1 . TRBJ2-7 TRBV6-5 TGTGCCAGCAGTTACTCGGACAGGGCGGGGGAGCAGTACTTC CASSYSDRAGEQYF
. . TRBJ2-3 TRBV6-5 TGTGCCAGCAGTTACGTCGGGTTTCGGGCAGATACGCAGTATTTT CASSYVGFRADTQYF
. . TRBJ1-3 TRBV6-2/TRBV6-3 TGTGCCAGCAGTTATTGGACGCCGGGAAACACCATATATTTT CASSYWTPGNTIYF
TRBD2 few TRBJ2-1 TRBV7-2 TGTGCCAGCAGCTTGACTAGCGGGGCACCGGGTGAGCAGTTCTTC CASSLTSGAPGEQFF
TRBD1 few TRBJ2-6 TRBV5-1 TGCGCCAGCAGCCTAGGACAGGGCACCCTCTCTGGGGCCAACGTCCTGACTTTC CASSLGQGTLSGANVLTF
. few TRBJ2-5 TRBV24-1 TGTGCCACCAGTGAGAATACCAGGCGAAGAGATACCCAGTACTTC CATSENTRRRDTQYF
TRBD1 . TRBJ1-5 TRBV10-3 TGTGCCATCGGGACAGGGGAGAATCAGCCCCAGCATTTT CAIGTGENQPQHF
TRBD1 many TRBJ2-1 TRBV18 TGTGCCAGCTCACCATTTGTGGGACAGGGAGGAAGTGAGCAGTTCTTC CASSPFVGQGGSEQFF
. few TRBJ1-1 TRBV4-3 TGCGCCAGCAGCGCTCAGACAGGGAACACTGAAGCTTTCTTT CASSAQTGNTEAFF
. . TRBJ1-2 TRBV6-1 TGTGCCAGCAGCCGCAGTTTTACAGGACGTTCCTATGGCTACACCTTC CASSRSFTGRSYGYTF
. few TRBJ2-5 TRBV18 TGTGCCAGCTCACCACGGTCAGGGCAAGAGACCCAGTACTTC CASSPRSGQETQYF
TRBD2 few TRBJ2-5 TRBV3-1 TGTGCCAGCAGCCAAGAGACTAGCTGGGCGCAAGAGACCCAGTACTTC CASSQETSWAQETQYF
TRBD1 . TRBJ2-7 TRBV6-1 TGTGCCAGCAGTACGCCAACGGACAGGGATTCCTACGAGCAGTACTTC CASSTPTDRDSYEQYF
. . TRBJ2-1 TRBV18 TGTGCCAGCTCACCACCTCCTAGTAGGGGCAATGAGCAGTTCTTC CASSPPPSRGNEQFF
. . TRBJ1-5 TRBV4-1 TGCGCCAGCAGCCAAGGAGTTACTCCCAATCAGCCCCAGCATTTT CASSQGVTPNQPQHF
TRBD2 many TRBJ2-1 TRBV12-3/TRBV12-4 TGTGCCAGCAGCACTATCTGGACTAGTCTCGTTGAGCAGTTCTTC CASSTIWTSLVEQFF
. few TRBJ1-5 TRBV3-1 TGTGCCAGCAGCCCCGGGGGGCCGGGATCTCAGCCCCAGCATTTT CASSPGGPGSQPQHF
. . TRBJ2-2 TRBV12-3/TRBV12-4 TGTGCCAGCAGTTTAGAACACCCGAACACCGGGGAGCTGTTTTTT CASSLEHPNTGELFF
. . TRBJ2-7 TRBV10-1 TGCGCCAGCAGTGAGTCCCAGGTACCGTCCTACGAGCAGTACTTC CASSESQVPSYEQYF
. many TRBJ2-6 TRBV12-3/TRBV12-4 TGTGCCAGCATTGATATTGGCAGCTCTGGGGCCAACGTCCTGACTTTC CASIDIGSSGANVLTF
TRBD2 . TRBJ2-3 TRBV6-2/TRBV6-3 TGTGCCAGCAGTTACGCTACTAGCGGGAGGTTAGATACGCAGTATTTT CASSYATSGRLDTQYF
. few TRBJ2-2 TRBV7-3 TGTGCCAGCAGCCCAGACCCCTTCGGGCTCGCCACCGGGGAGCTGTTTTTT CASSPDPFGLATGELFF
. many TRBJ1-5 TRBV7-9 TGTGCCAGCAGCTTGGACACCTCGGGTCAGCCCCAGCATTTT CASSLDTSGQPQHF
. few TRBJ2-3 TRBV12-3/TRBV12-4 TGTGCCAGCAGTTCCGGCCATACGCAGTATTTT CASSSGHTQYF
TRBD2 few TRBJ2-1 TRBV2 TGTGCCAGCAGTGAAGAGGGGACTAACTACAATGAGCAGTTCTTC CASSEEGTNYNEQFF
TRBD1 . TRBJ2-7 TRBV3-1 TGTGCCAGCAGCCGTTACAGGGGTATGGAGAACGAGCAGTACTTC CASSRYRGMENEQYF
. few TRBJ2-5 TRBV7-2 TGTGCCAGCAGCTTAGTTAGCGGACCCCAAGAGACCCAGTACTTC CASSLVSGPQETQYF
. few TRBJ2-7 TRBV7-9 TGTGCCAGCAGCTTCCCCCCAGGTTGGGAGCAGTACTTC CASSFPPGWEQYF
. few TRBJ2-6 TRBV4-1 TGCGCCAGCAGCCAAGAACCACAGTTTTCTGGGGCCAACGTCCTGACTTTC CASSQEPQFSGANVLTF
TRBD2 . TRBJ2-7 TRBV11-1 TGTGCCAGCAGCTTAGGGACTAGCGGGGGCCCTACTCTATACGAGCAGTACTTC CASSLGTSGGPTLYEQYF
. few TRBJ2-2 TRBV5-1 TGCGCCAGCAGCTCCGCCCGACCCGGCACCGGGGAGCTGTTTTTT CASSSARPGTGELFF
. . TRBJ1-5 TRBV18 TGTGCCAGCTCAACCGGACAGTATGACAATCAGCCCCAGCATTTT CASSTGQYDNQPQHF
TRBD1 . TRBJ2-5 TRBV6-2/TRBV6-3 TGTGCCACCACTAACAGGGGTGAGACCCAGTACTTC CATTNRGETQYF
TRBD2 . TRBJ2-1 TRBV3-1 TGTGCCAGCAGCCCACAAGCGGGAACGTACAATGAGCAGTTCTTC CASSPQAGTYNEQFF
. few TRBJ2-1 TRBV11-2 TGTGCCAGCAGCCCAAGTAGGGTCCGCAATGAGCAGTTCTTC CASSPSRVRNEQFF
TRBD1 many TRBJ1-5 TRBV5-1 TGCGCCAGCAGCTCGGGACAGGGAAGGGGGCCCCAGCATTTT CASSSGQGRGPQHF
TRBD1 . TRBJ1-2 TRBV6-2/TRBV6-3 TGTGCCAGCAGGCAGACAGGGGTCAGCTATGGCTACACCTTC CASRQTGVSYGYTF
TRBD2 . TRBJ2-5 TRBV20-1 TGCAGTGCTAGAGACACCCTAGCGGGGGATGAGACCCAGTACTTC CSARDTLAGDETQYF
TRBD1 many TRBJ2-3 TRBV18 TGCGCCAGCAGCCCCGGGACAGGCACAGATACGCAGTATTTT CASSPGTGTDTQYF
. few TRBJ2-3 TRBV20-1 TGCAGTGCTAGAGAAGGCCCAGGGGATACGCAGTATTTT CSAREGPGDTQYF
. . TRBJ1-1 TRBV30 TGTGCCTGTGGGGGCGGGACTGAAGCTTTCTTT CACGGGTEAFF
. few TRBJ2-7 TRBV20-1 TGCAGTGCTAGAGATGGGTCACGGCCAAGTGGGTGGGAGCAGTACTTC CSARDGSRPSGWEQYF
. many TRBJ1-1 TRBV5-1 TGCGCCAGCAGCTACCGGGGCGGGAACACTGAAGCTTTCTTT CASSYRGGNTEAFF
TRBD1 . TRBJ2-7 TRBV14 TGTGCCAGCAGCCGAGATGGGACAGGCCGAGTGCAGTACTTC CASSRDGTGRVQYF
. . TRBJ2-2 TRBV30 TGTGCCTGGAGTGTGGACTACCCAGGGGGTTTCGGGGAGCTGTTTTTT CAWSVDYPGGFGELFF
. few TRBJ2-5 TRBV2 TGTGCCAGCAACGCGGGGACAATGCAAGAGACCCAGTACTTC CASNAGTMQETQYF
. few TRBJ2-2 TRBV25-1 TGTGCCAGCAGTGACAGAAACACCGGGGAGCTGTTTTTT CASSDRNTGELFF
. few TRBJ2-6 TRBV29-1 TGCAGCGTTGAAGGGCAGGGGGGGTCTGGGGCCAACGTCCTGACTTTC CSVEGQGGSGANVLTF
TRBD1 . TRBJ1-2 TRBV5-1 TGCGCCAGCAGGGAGACAGGGGGGTATGGCTACACCTTC CASRETGGYGYTF
TRBD2 . TRBJ2-2 TRBV7-6 TGTGCCAGCAGCCACGGGACTAGCGGGGCCGGGGAGCTGTTTTTT CASSHGTSGAGELFF
TRBD1 . TRBJ2-2 TRBV20-1 TGCAGTGCCCGGAGACAGGGGGCGGCCGGGGAGCTGTTTTTT CSARRQGAAGELFF
TRBD1 many TRBJ1-2 TRBV4-1 TGCGCCAGCAGCCAAAACTTCGGACAGGGGGAAAACTATGGCTACACCTTC CASSQNFGQGENYGYTF
. few TRBJ2-1 TRBV20-1 TGCAGTGCTCCCACAGCTCGGGGTAGCGGAAATGAGCAGTTCTTC CSAPTARGSGNEQFF
TRBD2 few TRBJ2-3 TRBV12-3/TRBV12-4 TGTGCCAGCAGTTTACTCGGGACTAGCGCGGTCACAGATACGCAGTATTTT CASSLLGTSAVTDTQYF
. few TRBJ2-1 TRBV11-2 TGTGCCAGCGTTGGAGAACTCTCCTACAATGAGCAGTTCTTC CASVGELSYNEQFF
. few TRBJ1-2 TRBV18 TGTGCCAGCTCACAAATACCAGGGGCTGGCTACACCTTC CASSQIPGAGYTF
TRBD2 . TRBJ2-5 TRBV6-5 TGTGCCAGCAGTTCCCCACTAGCGGGGCAAGAGACCCAGTACTTC CASSSPLAGQETQYF